One and the same sample provided the 21 T cell receptor beta chains below, sequenced in a study of control samples from healthy donors and cancer patients. Some clones are missing from TCRdb's copy, which holds only in-frame ones; the method was immunoSEQ multiplex PCR. The repertoire consists of 100,000 to 150,000 clones, with 85% to 95% occurring once and the leading ten covering about 0.6%. The source material was PBMCs. The origin of the receptors is a man older than 75 with head and neck cancer.

This CDR3 reads CASSQGPSSYNEQFF. CDR3 in DNA: TGTGCCAGCAGTCAGGGGCCCTCCTCCTACAATGAGCAGTTCTTC. V gene TRBV11-3 combines with J gene TRBJ2-1; possibly TRBD1 for D (6 bases). From germline, CDR1 is SGHNT and CDR2 YENEEA. Trimming left V 6 bases short and J 0 bases short, with 12 bases between. This CDR3 has 15 residues.

J is TRBJ1-3 and V is TRBV18, with TRBD1 matching 11 bases. The CDR3 has 17 residues. Unmatched junction bases numbered 10, after V lost 3 bases and J lost 6 bases. Germline-derived CDR1 and CDR2 are KGHSH and LQKENI. The CDR3 sequence: CASSPAADRGPKNTIYF. The CDR3 coding sequence is TGTGCCAGCTCACCCGCCGCGGACAGGGGGCCTAAAAACACCATATATTTT.

This chain joins TRBV29-1 and TRBJ2-3; perhaps TRBD1 as D (6 bases). Germline CDR1 reads SQVTM; CDR2 reads ANQGSEA. CDR3 length equals 15 residues. The germline V and J ends were trimmed by 7 bases and 4 bases, with 21 bases remaining between them. The CDR3, as DNA: TGCAGCGGAGGACCTACTAGGGGGAAGGCAGATACGCAGTATTTT. Its translation is CSGGPTRGKADTQYF.

A single count supports this clone. V usage is TRBV4-1 and J usage is TRBJ1-6, with 7 bases lining up with TRBD1. The germline CDR1 and CDR2 sequences are MGHRA and YSYEKL. V was clipped by 0 bases and J by 6 bases; unmatched bases: 8. The CDR3 sequence is 17 residues long. The CDR3 DNA reads TGCGCCAGCAGCCAAGATGGATCCGGGACAGCTAATTCACCCCTCCACTTT. Translating it yields CASSQDGSGTANSPLHF.

The V gene is TRBV6-6, the J gene TRBJ1-2, with D unresolved. This CDR3 comprises 14 residues. Germline V gives CDR1 MNHNY, CDR2 SVGAGI (reference sequence). V was clipped by 2 bases and J by 6 bases, with 13 bases between them. The CDR3 loop reads CASSYDNGSHGYTF. CDR3 nucleotide sequence: TGTGCCAGCAGTTACGACAACGGTTCGCATGGCTACACCTTC.

The chain combines TRBV7-9 with TRBJ1-1, with 11 bases identical to TRBD1. Per the germline V gene, CDR1 is SEHNR and CDR2 is FQNEAQ (reference sequence). J was trimmed by 0 bases and V by 5 bases; bases with no gene match: 8. The CDR3 is 17 residues long. The CDR3 coding sequence is TGTGCCAGCAGCCCTGGACAGGGGGCGACATTGAACACTGAAGCTTTCTTT. This gives the protein CASSPGQGATLNTEAFF.

This clone was seen a single time. This chain connects TRBV14 to TRBJ2-5; weak D call: TRBD1 (6 bases). V was shortened by 2 bases and J by 1 base, with 26 bases between the two germline ends. This CDR3 comprises 20 residues. The germline gives CDR1 SGHDN, CDR2 FVKESK. The CDR3 sequence: CASSQRRTLRSDRVQETQYF. The CDR3 DNA sequence: TGTGCCAGCAGCCAACGGCGCACGCTACGTTCGGACAGAGTCCAAGAGACCCAGTACTTC.

The rearrangement joins TRBV19 to TRBJ2-2, with 10 bases lining up with TRBD2. The CDR3 loop spans 18 amino acids. With 3 bases clipped from V and 5 bases from J, the junction kept 12 bases outside the gene matches. Germline lookup yields CDR1 LNHDA and CDR2 SQIVND (reference sequence). The CDR3, as DNA: TGTGCCAGTAGTATCGTCCCGTCTAGCGGGGGCAGGACCGGGGAGCTGTTTTTT. It codes for CASSIVPSSGGRTGELFF.

The CDR3 nucleotides are TGCGCCAGCAGCTTGAGGCTGAGCTCCTACGAGCAGTACTTC. This gives the protein CASSLRLSSYEQYF. V and J are TRBV5-1 and TRBJ2-7; D is undetermined. The CDR3 is made up of 14 amino acids. The V and J ends lost 1 base and 0 bases respectively, with 8 bases between them. Germline assignment: CDR1 SGHRS and CDR2 YFSETQ.

The chain employs TRBV9 and TRBJ2-3; maybe TRBD2 (6 bases). With 3 bases removed from V and 2 bases from J, the gap between germline ends came to 16 bases. CDR1 is SGDLS and CDR2 is YYNGEE in the germline V gene. The CDR3 totals 16 residues. CDR3 loop: CASSDRSGDPTDTQYF. As DNA, the CDR3 is TGTGCCAGCAGCGACCGCTCGGGGGACCCCACAGATACGCAGTATTTT. Using reference TRBV9 and TRBJ2-3 for the parts outside the CDR3, the full variable domain is DSGVTQTPKHLITATGQRVTLRCSPRSGDLSVYWYQQSLDQGLQFLIQYYNGEERAKGNILERFSAQQFPDLHSELNLSSLELGDSALYFCASSDRSGDPTDTQYFGPGTRLTVL.

The V call is TRBV4-1, the J call TRBJ2-1; D call uncertain. With 0 bases removed from V and 5 bases from J, the gap between germline ends came to 8 bases. From germline, CDR1 is MGHRA and CDR2 YSYEKL. The CDR3 loop spans 14 amino acids. Here the CDR3 reads CASSQETGHNEQFF. The CDR3 DNA reads TGCGCCAGCAGCCAAGAGACCGGACACAATGAGCAGTTCTTC.

The gene calls are TRBV9 and TRBJ2-2; 10 bases map to TRBD1. In germline, CDR1 is SGDLS, CDR2 YYNGEE. Trimming cost V 3 bases and J 0 bases; bases outside gene matches: 2. The CDR3 totals 16 residues. The CDR3 here is CASSAGQGSNTGELFF. The CDR3 nucleotides are TGTGCCAGCAGCGCGGGACAGGGGTCGAACACCGGGGAGCTGTTTTTT.

V and J are TRBV24-1 and TRBJ2-7, with unresolved D. The germline CDR1 and CDR2 sequences are KGHDR and SFDVKD. The CDR3 extends over 14 amino acids. Trimming left V 4 bases short and J 2 bases short, with 11 bases between. The DNA of the CDR3 is TGTGCCACCAGTGAGGGCAGCCCGACCTACGAGCAGTACTTC. It yields the protein CATSEGSPTYEQYF.

V and J are TRBV19 and TRBJ1-4; D is possibly TRBD1 (6 bases). V lost 7 bases and J lost 5, with 8 bases in between. Germline lookup yields CDR1 LNHDA and CDR2 SQIVND (reference sequence). The CDR3 has 12 amino acids. The CDR3 spells CASIGGNEKLFF. CDR3 DNA sequence: TGTGCCAGTATAGGGGGGAATGAAAAACTGTTTTTT.

The chain recombines TRBV19 with TRBJ1-5; D is perhaps TRBD1 (5 bases). This CDR3 spans 16 amino acids. Per the germline V gene, CDR1 is LNHDA and CDR2 is SQIVND (reference sequence). The V end was cut by 1 base, the J end by 5 bases, with 15 bases between. The CDR3: CASSIGGWGNYQPQHF. CDR3 sequence (DNA): TGTGCCAGTAGTATAGGGGGGTGGGGTAATTATCAGCCCCAGCATTTT.

The rearrangement links TRBV4-3 to TRBJ2-5; TRBD2 agrees at 15 bases. J was trimmed by 5 bases and V by 0 bases; bases with no gene match: 7. Germline V CDR1 and CDR2: LGHNA, YSLEER. The CDR3 consists of 18 residues. The CDR3 sequence is CASSQDWTSGRAGETQYF. CDR3 in DNA: TGCGCCAGCAGCCAAGATTGGACTAGCGGGAGGGCCGGGGAGACCCAGTACTTC.

This chain connects TRBV12-5 to TRBJ2-1, with D perhaps matching TRBD1 or TRBD2 (5 bases each). Germline CDR1 reads LGHNT; CDR2 reads FRNRAP. Trimming cost V 0 bases and J 4 bases, with 19 bases left between them. This CDR3 has 18 amino acids. In nucleotides, the CDR3 is TGTGCTAGTGGTTTGGTAGAGAGGGGCCCGGAGGATTACAATGAGCAGTTCTTC. Translation gives CASGLVERGPEDYNEQFF.

V usage is TRBV5-1 and J usage is TRBJ2-2; 10 bases line up with TRBD1. Germline-derived CDR1 and CDR2 are SGHRS and YFSETQ. The CDR3 spans 16 residues. Losses at the gene ends were 5 bases for V and 2 bases for J; bases not matched to a gene: 6. As DNA, the CDR3 is TGCGCCAGCAGACACAGACAGGGGGCTAACACCGGGGAGCTGTTTTTT. Translating it yields CASRHRQGANTGELFF.

This clone was seen a single time. The CDR3 coding sequence is TGTGCCAGTAAACCAGGGGGCGCCGTGGGTGGCTACACCTTC. Translation: CASKPGGAVGGYTF. The chain couples TRBV27 to TRBJ1-2, with 8 bases that match TRBD1. This CDR3 contains 14 residues. The germline CDR1 and CDR2 sequences are MNHEY and SMNVEV (reference sequence). V dropped 9 bases and J dropped 7; count of bases not matched to a gene: 13.

The chain joins TRBV7-8 to TRBJ2-5; D is unresolved. This CDR3 has 13 residues. With 5 bases removed from V and 5 bases from J, the gap between germline ends came to 12 bases. CDR1 SGHVS and CDR2 FQNEAQ come from the germline V gene. CDR3 nucleotides: TGTGCCAGCAGCCTTCCGCCGAGGGAGACCCAGTACTTC. Translated, it gives CASSLPPRETQYF.

This clone was found once. The V call is TRBV6-5, the J call TRBJ1-6; tentative D call: TRBD1 (5 bases). CDR1 is MNHEY and CDR2 is SVGAGI in the germline V gene. The CDR3 extends over 12 amino acids. Trimming left V 6 bases short and J 9 bases short, with 9 bases between. Here the CDR3 DNA reads TGTGCCAGCAGACGGGGGAGTTCACCCCTCCACTTT. Residues: CASRRGSSPLHF.